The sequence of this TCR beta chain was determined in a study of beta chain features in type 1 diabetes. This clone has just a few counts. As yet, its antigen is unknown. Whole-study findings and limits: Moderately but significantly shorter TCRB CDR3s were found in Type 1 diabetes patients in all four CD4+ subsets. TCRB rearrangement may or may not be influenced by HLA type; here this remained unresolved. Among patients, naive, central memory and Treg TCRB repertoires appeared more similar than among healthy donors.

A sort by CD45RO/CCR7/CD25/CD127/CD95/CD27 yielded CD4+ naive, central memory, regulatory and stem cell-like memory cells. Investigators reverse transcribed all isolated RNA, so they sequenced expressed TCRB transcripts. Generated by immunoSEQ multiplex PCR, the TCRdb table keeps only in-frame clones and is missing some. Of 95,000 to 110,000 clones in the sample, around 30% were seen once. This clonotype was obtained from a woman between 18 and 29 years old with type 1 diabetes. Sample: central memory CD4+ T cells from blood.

CDR3 DNA sequence: TGTGCCAGTAGTATGGGGAGGAATTCGGAGACCCAGTACTTC. Its protein product is CASSMGRNSETQYF. The J gene is TRBJ2-5, the V gene TRBV19; D is perhaps TRBD2 (6 bases). The CDR3 length is 14 residues. The V gene's germline CDR1 is LNHDA and CDR2 SQIVND (reference sequence). Trimming shortened V by 3 bases and J by 5 bases, and 13 bases separated the two germline ends.